This T cell receptor beta chain originates from a study of blood T cell repertoires in COVID-19. Clones were sequenced by immunoSEQ multiplex PCR, and TCRdb holds only the in-frame ones, with some missing. The sample includes under 85,000 clones, roughly 80% of them seen just once. The CDR3 consists of 12 residues. Germline CDR1 is LGHDT and CDR2 is YNNKEL (reference sequence). Trimming removed 2 bases at V and 2 bases at J, with 4 bases between. The source material was peripheral blood. The chain couples TRBV3-1 (or the pseudogene TRBV3-2) to TRBJ2-7; D unclear. This receptor was identified in a human donor in a cohort sampled during active COVID-19. The CDR3 bases are TGTGCCAGCAGCCAACCTCCCTACGAGCAGTACTTC. Encoded protein: CASSQPPYEQYF.